The 13 T cell receptor beta chains below were found in one sample sequenced in a study of blood T cell repertoires in COVID-19. TCRdb's table, derived via immunoSEQ multiplex PCR, lists solely in-frame clones and lacks some. The data contain some 180,000 clones, 82% of them singletons. Sequencing was done on a sample of peripheral blood. The receptor set was obtained from a woman in her fifties or sixties with COVID-19, enrolled during active disease.

The chain couples TRBV5-6 to TRBJ2-3; the D gene is possibly TRBD1 (7 bases). Germline CDR1 is SGHDT and CDR2 is YYEEEE. The V and J ends lost 5 bases and 6 bases respectively, with 22 bases between them. The CDR3 runs 16 residues. The CDR3 coding sequence is TGTGCCAGCAGTCCCCGCACAGGGGAGGTTGAGGATACGCAGTATTTT. Its protein product is CASSPRTGEVEDTQYF.

V gene TRBV7-3 combines with J gene TRBJ2-3, with 9 bases fitting TRBD2. The germline V gene has CDR1 SGHTA and CDR2 FQGTGA. With 6 bases clipped from V and 2 bases from J, the junction kept 6 bases outside the gene matches. This CDR3 region has 15 residues. The CDR3 region is CASSDPGLATDTQYF. Written as DNA, the CDR3 is TGTGCCAGCAGTGACCCGGGACTAGCCACAGATACGCAGTATTTT.

The chain recombines TRBV19 with TRBJ2-3; D perhaps matches TRBD2 (5 bases). The ends were cut back, 3 bases at V and 4 bases at J, with 20 bases in the middle. Germline lookup yields CDR1 LNHDA and CDR2 SQIVND (reference sequence). The CDR3 runs to 17 residues. The CDR3 sequence is CASSITGEGLSPDTQYF. The CDR3 nucleotides are TGTGCCAGTAGTATTACCGGGGAAGGGCTTAGCCCAGATACGCAGTATTTT.

V usage is TRBV6-2 or TRBV6-3 and J usage is TRBJ2-3; 11 bases map to TRBD2. This CDR3 is built from 17 residues. V shed 2 bases and J 4 bases; nucleotides not matched to a gene: 8. CDR1 is MNHEY and CDR2 is SVGEGT in the germline V gene. The CDR3 DNA reads as TGTGCCAGCAGTTACCTAGCGGGAGGTCCCCCCTCAGATACGCAGTATTTT. Translating it yields CASSYLAGGPPSDTQYF.

This rearrangement joins TRBV5-6 to TRBJ2-3, with a possible D match to TRBD2 (7 bases). Germline V gene data show CDR1 as SGHDT and CDR2 as YYEEEE. V lost 0 bases, J lost 4 bases, and 15 bases lay in between. The length of the CDR3 is 16 residues. The CDR3 DNA follows: TGTGCCAGCAGCTTGGATTGGGGGGGCTCTGCAGATACGCAGTATTTT. Its translation: CASSLDWGGSADTQYF.

The chain couples TRBV5-1 to TRBJ2-7, with D possibly matching TRBD1 (6 bases). This CDR3 region has 14 residues. The V and J ends lost 0 bases and 1 base respectively, with 8 bases between them. From germline, CDR1 is SGHRS and CDR2 YFSETQ. The CDR3 region is CASSLDGQSYEQYF. The CDR3 nucleotides read TGCGCCAGCAGCTTGGATGGACAGTCCTACGAGCAGTACTTC.

The chain employs TRBV12-5 and TRBJ2-3; a weak D match, TRBD2 (6 bases). The germline gives CDR1 LGHNT, CDR2 FRNRAP. V was clipped by 7 bases and J by 0 bases, with 17 bases between them. The CDR3 extends over 16 amino acids. For the CDR3, the DNA is TGTGCTAGTGCCCTGTTTCGTGGGACTAGCACAGATACGCAGTATTTT. This codes for CASALFRGTSTDTQYF. The full variable domain, completed using reference TRBV12-5 and TRBJ2-3, is DARVTQTPRHKVTEMGQEVTMRCQPILGHNTVFWYRQTMMQGLELLAYFRNRAPLDDSGMPKDRFSAEMPDATLATLKIQPSEPRDSAVYFCASALFRGTSTDTQYFGPGTRLTVL.

The CDR3: CASSLSGTEQNEKLFF. CDR3 sequence (DNA): TGCGCCAGCAGCTTATCCGGGACAGAGCAAAATGAAAAACTGTTTTTT. V gene TRBV5-1 combines with J gene TRBJ1-4, with TRBD1 matching 7 bases. Trimming removed 2 bases from V and 5 bases from J; junction bases left unmatched: 9. Germline CDR1 reads SGHRS; CDR2 reads YFSETQ. The CDR3 totals 16 residues.

V gene TRBV5-4 combines with J gene TRBJ1-1, with unresolved D. V shed 5 bases and J shed 1 base, with 6 bases lying between them. Germline CDR1 is SGHNT and CDR2 is YYREEE (reference sequence). The CDR3 has 12 amino acids. The CDR3 spells CASRRQNTEAFF. The DNA of the CDR3 is TGTGCCAGCAGGAGGCAGAACACTGAAGCTTTCTTT.

This chain links TRBV19 with TRBJ2-1; 10 bases match TRBD1. Germline V gives CDR1 LNHDA, CDR2 SQIVND (reference sequence). The CDR3 has 16 residues. V was clipped by 7 bases and J by 6 bases; unmatched bases: 12. The CDR3 region is CASTNRDRGSVNEQFF. The CDR3, as DNA: TGTGCCAGTACTAATAGGGACAGGGGTTCGGTCAATGAGCAGTTCTTC.

The chain combines TRBV28 with TRBJ1-2; 8 bases map to TRBD1. Looked up from germline, CDR1 is MDHEN and CDR2 is SYDVKM. This CDR3 is built from 15 residues. V shed 2 bases and J 6 bases; nucleotides not matched to a gene: 8. CDR3 loop: CASSLHTDRDHGYTF. CDR3 nucleotide sequence: TGTGCCAGCAGTTTACACACGGACAGGGACCATGGCTACACCTTC.

This rearrangement joins TRBV3-1 (or the pseudogene TRBV3-2) to TRBJ2-3; D remains ambiguous. The CDR3 has 15 residues. Germline-derived CDR1 and CDR2 are LGHDT and YNNKEL (reference sequence). V dropped 0 bases and J dropped 2 bases, with 9 bases sitting between them. CDR3 loop: CASSQDIPPTDTQYF. CDR3 DNA sequence: TGTGCCAGCAGCCAAGATATCCCCCCCACAGATACGCAGTATTTT.

This chain links TRBV11-2 with TRBJ1-2, with 7 bases identical to TRBD1. Losses at the gene ends were 1 base for V and 4 bases for J; bases not matched to a gene: 6. The CDR3 contains 15 residues. Germline V gives CDR1 SGHAT, CDR2 FQNNGV. DNA for the CDR3: TGTGCCAGCAGCTTAGGACAGGGAATGGGCTATGGCTACACCTTC. It codes for CASSLGQGMGYGYTF.